This T cell receptor beta chain was captured in a study of PD-L1 blockade in urothelial cancer. In the study overall: Bladder-origin urothelial cancer in males described twenty-five of the 29 patients. Blood samples contained a median around 130,000 T cells. Study-level results: For durable-benefit patients, tumor-associated blood clones expanded more at 3 weeks.

The time point was: pretreatment peripheral blood. In the case of this clone: Its antigen is unidentified.

Only in-frame clones appear in the TCRdb table, and some are missing; sequencing was by immunoSEQ multiplex PCR. Among 40,000 to 50,000 clones listed, approximately 79% were seen once. The origin of this receptor is a man aged 70 or older with urothelial cancer. Specimen: PBMCs, collected around atezolizumab (anti-PD-L1) treatment.

This CDR3 reads CASSEDGARGRNQPQHF. The CDR3 DNA reads TGTGCCAGCAGCGAGGACGGAGCCAGGGGACGCAATCAGCCCCAGCATTTT. The rearrangement links TRBV7-9 to TRBJ1-5, with D possibly TRBD1 on 6 matching bases. Germline CDR1 is SEHNR and CDR2 is FQNEAQ (reference sequence). Trimming removed 5 bases from V and 2 bases from J, with 19 bases in between. This CDR3 region has 17 residues.